This entry lists 30 T cell receptor beta chains sequenced from one sample in a study of cytomegalovirus exposure and HLA in healthy donors. PCR amplification relied on 60 Vbeta primers (plus 13 Jbeta primers). Sequencing was performed with immunoSEQ multiplex PCR; in TCRdb, only in-frame clones are kept and a portion is missing. The data contain some 110,000 clones, 60% to 80% of them seen just once; the ten biggest clones take up roughly 8.6%. The sample taken for sequencing was PBMCs. The receptors originated from a woman in her thirties or forties in good health and CMV-seropositive.

V usage is TRBV11-2 and J usage is TRBJ2-1; 12 positions agree with TRBD2. CDR3 length: 16 amino acids. Unmatched junction bases numbered 7, after V lost 1 base and J lost 9 bases. The germline V gene has CDR1 SGHAT and CDR2 FQNNGV. The CDR3 DNA reads TGTGCCAGCAGCTTAGTTCCTAGCGGGAGGGTGGGTGAGCAGTTCTTC. Its translation is CASSLVPSGRVGEQFF.

A single count supports this clone. The chain employs TRBV4-3 and TRBJ1-6; no clear D. V was clipped by 0 bases and J by 7 bases, with 10 bases between them. This CDR3 region has 15 residues. The germline CDR1 and CDR2 sequences are LGHNA and YSLEER. The CDR3 sequence is CASSQERLPNSPLHF. The CDR3 DNA is TGCGCCAGCAGCCAAGAGCGCCTCCCAAATTCACCCCTCCACTTT.

In nucleotides, the CDR3 is TGTGCCAGCAGCCCAACCCAGAGCTCAGGAGCTTTCTTT. Protein: CASSPTQSSGAFF. V and J are TRBV28 and TRBJ1-1; no clear D gene. Deletions cut 6 bases from V and 10 bases from J, with 18 bases between. This CDR3 is 13 amino acids long. Germline assignment: CDR1 MDHEN and CDR2 SYDVKM. Full variable domain (rest looked up from reference TRBV28 and TRBJ1-1): DVKVTQSSRYLVKRTGEKVFLECVQDMDHENMFWYRQDPGLGLRLIYFSYDVKMKEKGDIPEGYSVSREKKERFSLILESASTNQTSMYLCASSPTQSSGAFFGQGTRLTVV.

The chain is built from TRBV27 and TRBJ2-3; 9 bases map to TRBD1. The CDR3 is made up of 16 amino acids. Germline CDR1 reads MNHEY; CDR2 reads SMNVEV (reference sequence). Unmatched junction bases numbered 10, after V lost 5 bases and J lost 4 bases. CDR3 protein: CASSPRGTGSADTQYF. The CDR3 DNA sequence: TGTGCCAGCAGTCCCCGAGGGACAGGGTCGGCAGATACGCAGTATTTT.

This chain links TRBV5-6 with TRBJ2-3; 9 nucleotides agree with TRBD2. CDR1 and CDR2 from the germline V gene are SGHDT and YYEEEE. The CDR3 totals 15 residues. Trimming cost V 4 bases and J 3 bases; bases outside gene matches: 6. Written as DNA, the CDR3 is TGTGCCAGCAGCACGGCGGGAGGGTTAACAGATACGCAGTATTTT. Protein sequence: CASSTAGGLTDTQYF.

The chain links TRBV7-9 to TRBJ1-1, with 9 nucleotides matching TRBD1. The CDR3 has 15 residues. Per germline, CDR1 SEHNR and CDR2 FQNEAQ (reference sequence). V dropped 0 bases and J dropped 6; count of bases not matched to a gene: 5. In DNA, the CDR3 is TGTGCCAGCAGCTTAGCCGGGACAGGGAGAGCTGAAGCTTTCTTT. It codes for CASSLAGTGRAEAFF. Drawing the rest from reference TRBV7-9 and TRBJ1-1, the complete variable domain is DTGVSQNPRHKITKRGQNVTFRCDPISEHNRLYWYRQTLGQGPEFLTYFQNEAQLEKSRLLSDRFSAERPKGSFSTLEIQRTEQGDSAMYLCASSLAGTGRAEAFFGQGTRLTVV.

The rearrangement links TRBV5-6 to TRBJ2-7; TRBD1 matches at 8 bases. With V trimmed by 7 bases and J by 6 bases, 6 bases remained unmatched. Germline CDR1 SGHDT, CDR2 YYEEEE. There are 12 residues in the CDR3. CDR3 DNA sequence: TGTGCCAGCGGACCACAGGGGGGCGAGCAGTACTTC. Protein: CASGPQGGEQYF.

The chain combines TRBV15 with TRBJ2-7; D ambiguous. V was clipped by 1 base and J by 3 bases, with 10 bases between them. CDR1 and CDR2 from the germline V gene are LNHNV and YYDKDF (reference sequence). CDR3 length: 14 residues. As DNA, the CDR3 is TGTGCCACCAGCAGAGGAGGATTACACTACGAGCAGTACTTC. Its protein product is CATSRGGLHYEQYF.

The J gene is TRBJ2-7, the V gene TRBV7-5; the table's D call TRBD1 went unverified against the DNA. TRBV7-5 corresponds to a pseudogene. The CDR3 is made up of 20 amino acids. For the CDR3, the DNA is TGTGCCAGAAGCTTAGGCCCCCCCGAAACCGACAGGGGCGCGAACTACGAGCAGTACTTC. Its translation: CARSLGPPETDRGANYEQYF.

This clone has just one count. This rearrangement joins TRBV7-9 to TRBJ2-3; 7 nucleotides agree with TRBD2. This CDR3 contains 16 residues. Losses at the gene ends were 0 bases for V and 1 base for J; bases not matched to a gene: 4. CDR1 SEHNR and CDR2 FQNEAQ come from the germline V gene (reference sequence). DNA of the CDR3: TGTGCCAGCAGCTTAGCTGCCACTAGCGGCACAGATACGCAGTATTTT. This encodes CASSLAATSGTDTQYF.

The chain employs TRBV15 and TRBJ2-3, with D perhaps matching TRBD2 (5 bases). CDR3 length: 16 residues. V lost 1 base to trimming and J lost 1 base, with 12 bases between them. In germline, CDR1 is LNHNV, CDR2 YYDKDF (reference sequence). The CDR3 coding sequence is TGTGCCACCAGCAGAGGCTCCGGGGATGGCACAGATACGCAGTATTTT. It specifies CATSRGSGDGTDTQYF.

This clone was detected a few times. The chain links TRBV29-1 to TRBJ1-2; maybe TRBD1 (6 bases). The CDR3 has 15 residues. The germline V gene has CDR1 SQVTM and CDR2 ANQGSEA. Trimming took 0 bases from V and 8 from J, leaving 19 bases between them. CDR3 in DNA: TGCAGCGTTGAAGATCCGGGGCAGGGGATCTACGGCTACACCTTC. Amino acid sequence: CSVEDPGQGIYGYTF.

This sequence joins TRBV14 and TRBJ1-5; TRBD1 might be the D (6 bases). Looked up from germline, CDR1 is SGHDN and CDR2 is FVKESK. The germline V and J ends were trimmed by 1 base and 6 bases, with 13 bases remaining between them. This CDR3 has 15 residues. DNA for the CDR3: TGTGCCAGCAGCCAAGGCAGGGGTGTAGGTCAGCCCCAGCATTTT. It is translated as CASSQGRGVGQPQHF.

The chain links TRBV7-3 to TRBJ1-6; possibly TRBD1 for D (5 bases). The length of the CDR3 is 14 residues. CDR1 and CDR2 from the germline V gene are SGHTA and FQGTGA. Trimming pared 5 bases from V and 7 bases from J, leaving 12 bases between. The CDR3 region is CASSQTDSNSPLHF. Here the CDR3 DNA reads TGTGCCAGCAGCCAGACAGATTCCAATTCACCCCTCCACTTT. Looking up the rest from reference TRBV7-3 and TRBJ1-6 gives the full variable domain: GAGVSQTPSNKVTEKGKYVELRCDPISGHTALYWYRQSLGQGPEFLIYFQGTGAADDSGLPNDRFFAVRPEGSVSTLKIQRTERGDSAVYLCASSQTDSNSPLHFGNGTRLTVT.

The rearrangement joins TRBV7-9 to TRBJ2-7; no definite D call. Germline V gives CDR1 SEHNR, CDR2 FQNEAQ (reference sequence). This CDR3 has 13 amino acids. Trimming removed 4 bases from V and 4 bases from J, with 11 bases in between. CDR3 bases: TGTGCCAGCAGCTCCCTTCGCGATTACGAGCAGTACTTC. Translated, it gives CASSSLRDYEQYF. Full variable domain (rest looked up from reference TRBV7-9 and TRBJ2-7): DTGVSQNPRHKITKRGQNVTFRCDPISEHNRLYWYRQTLGQGPEFLTYFQNEAQLEKSRLLSDRFSAERPKGSFSTLEIQRTEQGDSAMYLCASSSLRDYEQYFGPGTRLTVT.

V is TRBV6-5 and J is TRBJ1-1, with 7 bases matching TRBD1. The V gene's germline CDR1 is MNHEY and CDR2 SVGAGI. CDR3 length: 13 amino acids. V trimming: 7 bases; J trimming: 6 bases; junction bases outside the gene matches: 8. This CDR3 reads CASTGTATAEAFF. CDR3 DNA sequence: TGTGCCAGCACCGGGACAGCTACAGCTGAAGCTTTCTTT.

The count of this clone is one. The J gene is TRBJ1-3, the V gene TRBV15; 7 nucleotides match TRBD1. This CDR3 comprises 17 residues. The V and J ends lost 3 bases and 4 bases, in that order; junction bases with no gene match: 12. Germline CDR1 reads LNHNV; CDR2 reads YYDKDF (reference sequence). The CDR3 reads CATSRYHRDSRGNTIYF. The CDR3 nucleotides read TGTGCCACCAGCAGGTACCATCGGGACAGTAGGGGAAACACCATATATTTT.

The J gene is TRBJ2-6, the V gene TRBV29-1; D gene ambiguous. There are 18 residues in the CDR3. The V gene lost 4 bases and the J gene lost 0 bases, with 19 bases spanning the gap. Per the germline V gene, CDR1 is SQVTM and CDR2 is ANQGSEA. This CDR3 reads CSVVGIGPQDSGANVLTF. CDR3 nucleotides: TGCAGCGTTGTCGGAATTGGGCCTCAAGACTCTGGGGCCAACGTCCTGACTTTC.

This rearrangement joins TRBV13 to TRBJ1-1; D unresolved. This CDR3 spans 13 amino acids. Trimming took 4 bases from V and 8 from J, leaving 14 bases between them. Germline V gene sequence: CDR1 PRHDT, CDR2 FYEKMQ (reference sequence). CDR3 DNA: TGTGCCAGCAGCTCTACCCGGGTCTCCGAAGCTTTCTTT. Residues: CASSSTRVSEAFF. Combining the CDR3 with reference TRBV13 and TRBJ1-1 gives the whole variable domain AAGVIQSPRHLIKEKRETATLKCYPIPRHDTVYWYQQGPGQDPQFLISFYEKMQSDKGSIPDRFSAQQFSDYHSELNMSSLELGDSALYFCASSSTRVSEAFFGQGTRLTVV.

The chain links TRBV11-2 to TRBJ1-5, with D possibly TRBD1 on 5 matching bases. CDR3 length: 13 residues. V lost 5 bases to trimming and J lost 3 bases, with 8 bases between them. CDR1 is SGHAT and CDR2 is FQNNGV in the germline V gene. The CDR3 sequence: CASSTTVNQPQHF. In DNA form, the CDR3 reads TGTGCCAGCAGCACGACAGTCAATCAGCCCCAGCATTTT. Full variable domain (missing parts from reference TRBV11-2 and TRBJ1-5): EAGVAQSPRYKIIEKRQSVAFWCNPISGHATLYWYQQILGQGPKLLIQFQNNGVVDDSQLPKDRFSAERLKGVDSTLKIQPAKLEDSAVYLCASSTTVNQPQHFGDGTRLSIL.

This clone occurred once. V usage is TRBV18 and J usage is TRBJ2-7; TRBD2 is a possible D gene (6 bases). There are 13 residues in the CDR3. V was trimmed by 4 bases and J by 6 bases, leaving 13 bases between them. Per germline, CDR1 KGHSH and CDR2 LQKENI. This CDR3 is CASSRKAGGEQYF. CDR3 bases: TGTGCCAGCTCACGAAAAGCGGGCGGCGAGCAGTACTTC.

This chain joins TRBV29-1 and TRBJ2-3, with TRBD2 matching 7 bases. The CDR3 runs 11 residues. V shed 4 bases, J shed 8 bases, and the junction held 3 bases outside the gene matches. Germline V gene data show CDR1 as SQVTM and CDR2 as ANQGSEA. The CDR3 protein is CSVAPGGTQYF. Written as DNA, the CDR3 is TGCAGCGTTGCTCCGGGGGGTACGCAGTATTTT.

This chain connects TRBV5-1 to TRBJ1-1; weak D call: TRBD1 (5 bases). The length of the CDR3 is 14 residues. Germline CDR1 reads SGHRS; CDR2 reads YFSETQ. The V gene lost 4 bases and the J gene lost 3 bases, with 13 bases spanning the gap. The CDR3: CASSQTWGDTEAFF. The CDR3 bases are TGCGCCAGCAGCCAAACTTGGGGGGACACTGAAGCTTTCTTT. The variable domain in full, with the rest retrieved from reference TRBV5-1 and TRBJ1-1, is KAGVTQTPRYLIKTRGQQVTLSCSPISGHRSVSWYQQTPGQGLQFLFEYFSETQRNKGNFPGRFSGRQFSNSRSEMNVSTLELGDSALYLCASSQTWGDTEAFFGQGTRLTVV.

This clone appeared a single time. The rearrangement joins TRBV4-1 to TRBJ2-3, with unresolved D. This CDR3 has 16 amino acids. Per germline, CDR1 MGHRA and CDR2 YSYEKL. With 1 base removed from V and 0 bases from J, the gap between germline ends came to 11 bases. CDR3 DNA sequence: TGCGCCAGCAGCCAAGTTGGCTTTATTAGCACAGATACGCAGTATTTT. The encoded protein is CASSQVGFISTDTQYF.

The genes are TRBV6-1 and TRBJ1-4; D not resolved. Trimming pared 5 bases from V and 11 bases from J, leaving 9 bases between. Germline loops: CDR1 MNHNS, CDR2 SASEGT. This CDR3 comprises 11 residues. CDR3 in amino acids: CASSSAVKLFF. CDR3 DNA sequence: TGTGCCAGCAGTTCTGCGGTCAAACTGTTTTTT.

CDR3 nucleotide sequence: TGTGCCAGCAGCCCATGGAGACCTATAAAAAAGGTAGTCGTCTACAATGAGCAGTTCTTC. This encodes CASSPWRPIKKVVVYNEQFF. The chain combines TRBV11-3 with TRBJ2-1; D gene ambiguous. The germline gives CDR1 SGHNT, CDR2 YENEEA. Trimming removed 5 bases at V and 3 bases at J, with 29 bases between. This CDR3 region has 20 residues. The variable domain in full, with the rest retrieved from reference TRBV11-3 and TRBJ2-1, is EAGVVQSPRYKIIEKKQPVAFWCNPISGHNTLYWYLQNLGQGPELLIRYENEEAVDDSQLPKDRFSAERLKGVDSTLKIQPAELGDSAVYLCASSPWRPIKKVVVYNEQFFGPGTRLTVL.

The V and J genes are TRBV11-2 and TRBJ2-1; 9 positions agree with TRBD2. V was clipped by 2 bases and J by 4 bases; unmatched bases: 9. The CDR3 consists of 17 residues. Germline lookup yields CDR1 SGHAT and CDR2 FQNNGV. The CDR3 coding sequence is TGTGCCAGCAGCTTACACCTAGCGGGGATATCTTACAATGAGCAGTTCTTC. The encoded protein is CASSLHLAGISYNEQFF.

The gene calls are TRBV6-1 and TRBJ2-2, with a weak D call TRBD2 (5 bases). CDR1 is MNHNS and CDR2 is SASEGT in the germline V gene. Trimming left V 10 bases short and J 3 bases short, with 15 bases between. This CDR3 has 14 residues. The CDR3 spells CATKRDGDTGELFF. CDR3 sequence (DNA): TGTGCCACTAAACGAGACGGGGACACCGGGGAGCTGTTTTTT.

The chain employs TRBV5-1 and TRBJ1-1, with TRBD1 matching 11 bases. With 2 bases clipped from V and 3 bases from J, the junction kept 9 bases outside the gene matches. The CDR3 loop spans 17 amino acids. The germline V gene has CDR1 SGHRS and CDR2 YFSETQ. This CDR3 reads CASSFLSDRGPDTEAFF. CDR3 nucleotide sequence: TGCGCCAGCAGCTTCCTTTCGGACAGGGGGCCGGACACTGAAGCTTTCTTT.

The rearrangement joins TRBV7-9 to TRBJ2-1; a possible D gene is TRBD1 (5 bases). Germline lookup yields CDR1 SEHNR and CDR2 FQNEAQ (reference sequence). This CDR3 is 14 amino acids long. V was trimmed by 7 bases and J by 3 bases, leaving 13 bases between them. CDR3 in amino acids: CASTIQVFYNEQFF. In nucleotides, the CDR3 is TGTGCCAGCACCATACAGGTTTTCTACAATGAGCAGTTCTTC.